A selection of T cell receptor beta chains follows, all from one sample in a study of T cells in Graves' hyperthyroidism and ophthalmopathy. From the multiplex PCR reads, TCRdb called clonotypes with MiXCR, one entry per CDR3 protein. In the table there are 650,000 to 850,000 distinct CDR3 sequences, 18% of which are singletons. Material: blood. These receptor sequences come from a woman aged 50 to 65 with Graves' hyperthyroidism that later progressed to Graves' ophthalmopathy. CDR3s include the opening cysteine and the closing phenylalanine or tryptophan. A D gene is named only where the DNA matches it firmly. Only some rows state a clone size, as once, few, many or a class for expanded clones.

clone size	V gene	J gene	D gene	CDR3 length	CDR3 DNA	CDR3 protein
few	TRBV20-1	TRBJ1-5	TRBD1	14	TGCAGTGCTAGGTTGGGACAGGGTCACCAGCCCCAGCATTTT	CSARLGQGHQPQHF
many	TRBV20-1	TRBJ2-7	TRBD1	13	TGCAGTGCCAGGACAGGGTGCCACTACGAGCAGTACTTC	CSARTGCHYEQYF
-	TRBV6-1	TRBJ2-1	TRBD2	19	TGTGCCAGCAGCCGCGGGGGACTAGCGGGGGGCAAATCCTACAATGAGCAGTTCTTC	CASSRGGLAGGKSYNEQFF
-	TRBV3-1	TRBJ2-2	-	11	TGTGCCAGCAGCCAGGACGGAGAGCTGTTTTTT	CASSQDGELFF
few	TRBV2	TRBJ1-4	TRBD1	16	TGTGCCAGCAGTGGGGGGACAGGGGGAGGGAGTGAAAAACTGTTTTTT	CASSGGTGGGSEKLFF
many	TRBV7-8	TRBJ2-5	-	15	TGTGCCAGCAGCCAACTTTTTAGATTTATAGAGACCCAGTACTTC	CASSQLFRFIETQYF
-	TRBV7-9	TRBJ2-1	TRBD2	18	TGTGCCAGCAGCTTAATTCATACCGGGACTATCGCGGGTAATGAGCAGTTCTTC	CASSLIHTGTIAGNEQFF
many	TRBV18	TRBJ1-2	-	13	TGTGCCAGCTCACCACCGGACGGAGGATACTACACCTTC	CASSPPDGGYYTF
-	TRBV19	TRBJ2-2	-	17	TGTGCCAGTAGTATCTGGAGGGGCTCCGTAAACACCGGGGAGCTGTTTTTT	CASSIWRGSVNTGELFF
-	TRBV11-2	TRBJ2-5	-	16	TGTGCCAGCAGCTCGGGGGCCGGGACCTCGTTGGGGACCCAGTACTTC	CASSSGAGTSLGTQYF
many	TRBV20-1	TRBJ2-7	-	16	TGCAGTGCTAGAGACCTACGGGCCTCGAGCTCCTACGAGCAGTACTTC	CSARDLRASSSYEQYF
-	TRBV10-3	TRBJ2-2	TRBD1	16	TGTGCCATCACCCGGGACAGGGCTATGAGTGGCGGGGAGCTGTTTTTT	CAITRDRAMSGGELFF
-	TRBV3-1	TRBJ1-3	-	12	TGTGCCAGCAGCGCTTTCGGAAACACCATATATTTT	CASSAFGNTIYF
-	TRBV6-2/TRBV6-3	TRBJ1-1	-	11	TGTGCCAGCAGTTACCCCACTGAAGCTTTCTTT	CASSYPTEAFF
few	TRBV6-2/TRBV6-3	TRBJ2-5	-	14	TGTGCCAGCAGTTACTCGATCGGCTTAGGGACCCAGTACTTC	CASSYSIGLGTQYF
-	TRBV10-2	TRBJ2-3	-	14	TGCGCCAGCAGTGTTGGAAGGGTCACAGATACGCAGTATTTT	CASSVGRVTDTQYF
-	TRBV7-3	TRBJ2-2	-	15	TGTGCCAGCAGCTTACAACAAAAAAACACCGGGGAGCTGTTTTTT	CASSLQQKNTGELFF
-	TRBV9	TRBJ2-1	-	18	TGTGCCAGCAGCGTAGGTCAAACCCTCCCGACAGCTTACAATGAGCAGTTCTTC	CASSVGQTLPTAYNEQFF
many	TRBV4-1	TRBJ1-1	-	13	TGCGCCAGCAGCCAAGATCAGGGCAGGGAAGCTTTCTTT	CASSQDQGREAFF